Detailed here is one T cell receptor beta chain. PCR was performed a second time for about 7 to 11 cycles using a sample-barcoded 5' primer and a J-beta primer mix. TCRdb itself ran the 5' RACE reads through MiXCR, one entry per CDR3 protein. The sample records about 760,000 distinct CDR3 sequences, roughly 25% being singletons. This specimen belongs to a study of blood T cells in healthy people across ages. The CDR3 is made up of 15 amino acids. V lost 5 bases to trimming and J lost 1 base, with 9 bases between them. Germline assignment: CDR1 PRHDT and CDR2 FYEKMQ (reference sequence). A further study also used this sample, focusing on T cells of mothers and their children.

The chain recombines TRBV13 with TRBJ2-6; the D is unclear. The sample was blood. The TCR was taken from a boy aged 5-17 years in good health. The CDR3 sequence: CASSHPESGANVLTF. The CDR3 DNA is TGTGCCAGCAGCCACCCCGAGTCTGGGGCCAACGTCCTGACTTTC. Using reference TRBV13 and TRBJ2-6 for the parts outside the CDR3, the full variable domain is AAGVIQSPRHLIKEKRETATLKCYPIPRHDTVYWYQQGPGQDPQFLISFYEKMQSDKGSIPDRFSAQQFSDYHSELNMSSLELGDSALYFCASSHPESGANVLTFGAGSRLTVL.